A selection of T cell receptor beta chains follows, all from one sample in a study of T cells after yellow fever vaccination. TCRdb passed the 5' RACE reads through MiXCR, listing each CDR3 protein once. The table lists about 500,000 distinct CDR3 sequences, around 17% of them singletons. The input for sequencing was PBMCs, taken roughly 5 days after the first yellow fever vaccination. These receptors were obtained from a man younger than 35 who received the YFV17D yellow fever vaccine. Each CDR3 is given with its conserved first and last residue.

V gene,J gene,CDR3 protein
TRBV28,TRBJ2-3,CASSSFFSRGSGTDTQYF
TRBV12-3/TRBV12-4,TRBJ1-2,CASSLGTGIYGYTF
TRBV9,TRBJ2-5,CASSSSSRQETQYF
TRBV4-3,TRBJ2-4,CASSQDPRGQIWNF
TRBV7-9,TRBJ1-5,CASSIGTGQPQHF
TRBV7-2,TRBJ1-6,CASSLDISNSPLHF
TRBV7-3,TRBJ1-1,CASSLGGVAEAFF
TRBV12-3/TRBV12-4,TRBJ2-5,CASSLTGAGTQYF
TRBV10-1,TRBJ2-3,CASSAGTSSTDTQYF
TRBV29-1,TRBJ2-1,CSDLGLAGGRDEQFF
TRBV6-5,TRBJ2-5,CASKLAIAETQYF
TRBV5-1,TRBJ2-1,CASSSQTFEQFF
TRBV11-1,TRBJ2-3,CASSFLAGGPDTQYF
TRBV19,TRBJ2-1,CASSIRGAHNEQFF
TRBV15,TRBJ2-5,CATSRHGTAQETQYF
TRBV10-3,TRBJ2-3,CAISGQLSTDTQYF
TRBV12-3/TRBV12-4,TRBJ2-3,CASSPRLVSDTQYF
TRBV20-1,TRBJ2-3,CSAIGGQGRTDTQYF
TRBV4-3,TRBJ2-1,CASSQGWGPSYNEQFF
TRBV20-1,TRBJ1-1,CSARLLGWGTEAFF
TRBV15,TRBJ2-5,CATSSGTFQETQYF
TRBV7-2,TRBJ2-3,CASSSRGLTSTDTQYF
TRBV6-1,TRBJ2-4,CASSDGAKNIQYF
TRBV27,TRBJ1-5,CASSFRRLGWPQHF
TRBV4-1,TRBJ1-5,CASSQGPRGQGNQPQHF
TRBV12-3/TRBV12-4,TRBJ1-5,CASKVGNQPQHF
TRBV7-2,TRBJ1-2,CASSLVGWLSNGYTF
TRBV7-9,TRBJ1-2,CASSHSGPLHGYTF
TRBV20-1,TRBJ2-2,CSARAPGHHTGELFF
TRBV4-1,TRBJ2-4,CASSPLGQRSPQGGQYF
TRBV5-1,TRBJ2-1,CASSLAGENEQFF
TRBV7-2,TRBJ2-3,CASTWGGTDTQYF
TRBV4-2,TRBJ1-3,CASSELSGNTIYF